This is a list of T cell receptor beta chains from one sample in a study of beta chain features in type 1 diabetes. The repertoire was sequenced with immunoSEQ multiplex PCR; TCRdb's copy has only in-frame clones and lacks some. Of about 150,000 clones detected, around 10% appear once; the ten largest clones hold around 2.1%. The sequenced material came from central memory CD4+ T cells from blood. These TCRs come from a man in his late teens or twenties in good health. Each CDR3 is given with its conserved first and last residue. The D gene is left open where the match is weak. Part of the rows lack a size; the others show once, few, many or a class for expanded clones.

d_gene: -
j_gene: TRBJ1-2
v_gene: TRBV18
len: 13
abundance: -
CDR3nt: TGTGCCAGCTCCGAACTGGGGAGCTATGGCTACACCTTC
CDR3aa: CASSELGSYGYTF

d_gene: -
j_gene: TRBJ2-7
v_gene: TRBV19
len: 11
abundance: -
CDR3nt: TGTGCCAGTAGTGGAGGCTACGAGCAGTACTTC
CDR3aa: CASSGGYEQYF

d_gene: TRBD1
j_gene: TRBJ1-6
v_gene: TRBV30
len: 14
abundance: -
CDR3nt: TGTGCCTGGAGTGTACGGGACAGGTCGTCACCCCTCCACTTT
CDR3aa: CAWSVRDRSSPLHF

d_gene: TRBD1
j_gene: TRBJ2-2
v_gene: TRBV7-8
len: 16
abundance: -
CDR3nt: TGTGCCAGCAGCGCTCATGGGACAGGGGGTACCGGGGAGCTGTTTTTT
CDR3aa: CASSAHGTGGTGELFF

d_gene: -
j_gene: TRBJ2-3
v_gene: TRBV7-3
len: 14
abundance: few
CDR3nt: TGTGCCAGCGCTTCGGCTAGTAATAGAGATACGCAGTATTTT
CDR3aa: CASASASNRDTQYF

d_gene: TRBD1
j_gene: TRBJ1-6
v_gene: TRBV5-1
len: 15
abundance: -
CDR3nt: TGCGCCAGCAGCTATGGACAGGGCCATAATTCACCCCTCCACTTT
CDR3aa: CASSYGQGHNSPLHF

d_gene: -
j_gene: TRBJ2-7
v_gene: TRBV29-1
len: 14
abundance: few
CDR3nt: TGCAGCGCAGCCCCCGGGACATCAACCTACGAGCAGTACTTC
CDR3aa: CSAAPGTSTYEQYF

d_gene: TRBD2
j_gene: TRBJ2-5
v_gene: TRBV5-6
len: 17
abundance: -
CDR3nt: TGTGCCAGCAGCCAAATAACTAGCGGGAGTCGTCGCGAGACCCAGTACTTC
CDR3aa: CASSQITSGSRRETQYF

d_gene: -
j_gene: TRBJ2-7
v_gene: TRBV6-1
len: 16
abundance: few
CDR3nt: TGTGCCAGCAGTGAAAACATCGGGGGCAGCTCCTACGAGCAGTACTTC
CDR3aa: CASSENIGGSSYEQYF

d_gene: TRBD1
j_gene: TRBJ2-1
v_gene: TRBV15
len: 15
abundance: many
CDR3nt: TGTGCCACCAGCAGACCCACGGACAGGAACAATGAGCAGTTCTTC
CDR3aa: CATSRPTDRNNEQFF

d_gene: -
j_gene: TRBJ2-2
v_gene: TRBV30
len: 13
abundance: few
CDR3nt: TGTGCCTGGAGTGTACGCAACACCGGGGAGCTGTTTTTT
CDR3aa: CAWSVRNTGELFF

d_gene: -
j_gene: TRBJ2-1
v_gene: TRBV23-1
len: 13
abundance: medium-sized
CDR3nt: TGCGCCAGCAGTCAATCGATGAGGGATGAGGGGTTCTTC
CDR3aa: CASSQSMRDEGFF

d_gene: TRBD1
j_gene: TRBJ1-5
v_gene: TRBV30
len: 14
abundance: few
CDR3nt: TGTGCCTGGAGGGGGGACAGTGCAGCTCAGCCCCAGCATTTT
CDR3aa: CAWRGDSAAQPQHF

d_gene: -
j_gene: TRBJ1-2
v_gene: TRBV14
len: 13
abundance: few
CDR3nt: TGTGCCAGCAGCCCCGGAGTCGACTATGGCTACACCTTC
CDR3aa: CASSPGVDYGYTF

d_gene: -
j_gene: TRBJ1-5
v_gene: TRBV28
len: 12
abundance: -
CDR3nt: TGTGCCAGCAGTGGAAACGGGAAGCCCCAGCATTTT
CDR3aa: CASSGNGKPQHF

d_gene: TRBD2
j_gene: TRBJ2-7
v_gene: TRBV29-1
len: 12
abundance: -
CDR3nt: TGCAGCGCCGGGGGACTACCATACGAGCAGTACTTC
CDR3aa: CSAGGLPYEQYF

d_gene: TRBD2
j_gene: TRBJ2-1
v_gene: TRBV19
len: 18
abundance: many
CDR3nt: TGTGCCAGTAGTATCAGTCTAGCGGGGGCTTCCTCCTACAATGAGCAGTTCTTC
CDR3aa: CASSISLAGASSYNEQFF

d_gene: -
j_gene: TRBJ2-3
v_gene: TRBV18
len: 15
abundance: -
CDR3nt: TGTGCCAGCTCACCCTGGGCAGGGGCAGGAGATACGCAGTATTTT
CDR3aa: CASSPWAGAGDTQYF

d_gene: -
j_gene: TRBJ1-5
v_gene: TRBV7-6
len: 14
abundance: -
CDR3nt: TGTGCCAGCAGTCCTGGGGAGCAGGGCCAGCCCCAGCATTTT
CDR3aa: CASSPGEQGQPQHF

d_gene: -
j_gene: TRBJ1-6
v_gene: TRBV27
len: 16
abundance: -
CDR3nt: TGTGCCAGCAGTCTCAGACAGGCCTCGGATCGGTCACCCCTCCACTTT
CDR3aa: CASSLRQASDRSPLHF

d_gene: TRBD1
j_gene: TRBJ2-1
v_gene: TRBV5-1
len: 15
abundance: few
CDR3nt: TGCGCCAGCAGCTTAGGCACAGGGGGCTGGAATGAGCAGTTCTTC
CDR3aa: CASSLGTGGWNEQFF

d_gene: -
j_gene: TRBJ1-4
v_gene: TRBV11-2
len: 12
abundance: -
CDR3nt: TGTGCCAGCAGCTGGCAGGAGGAAAAACTGTTTTTT
CDR3aa: CASSWQEEKLFF

d_gene: TRBD2
j_gene: TRBJ2-3
v_gene: TRBV5-1
len: 17
abundance: -
CDR3nt: TGCGCCAGCAGCCTCGGACTAGCGGGGCGATACACAGATACGCAGTATTTT
CDR3aa: CASSLGLAGRYTDTQYF

d_gene: TRBD2
j_gene: TRBJ2-7
v_gene: TRBV18
len: 21
abundance: few
CDR3nt: TGTGCCAGCTCACCACCGAGTATATTAGCGGGAGTAGAGGAAGGGCTCTACGAGCAGTACTTC
CDR3aa: CASSPPSILAGVEEGLYEQYF

d_gene: -
j_gene: TRBJ2-1
v_gene: TRBV19
len: 12
abundance: -
CDR3nt: TGTGCCAGTAGTATACAGGGTTCTGTGGAGTTCTTC
CDR3aa: CASSIQGSVEFF

d_gene: -
j_gene: TRBJ2-1
v_gene: TRBV7-2
len: 14
abundance: few
CDR3nt: TGTGCCAGCAGCTTAAGCGGATCCTACAATGAGCAGTTCTTC
CDR3aa: CASSLSGSYNEQFF

d_gene: TRBD1
j_gene: TRBJ2-7
v_gene: TRBV14
len: 14
abundance: few
CDR3nt: TGTGCCAGCAGCCGGGACAGGGGGGCCTACGAGCAGTACTTC
CDR3aa: CASSRDRGAYEQYF

d_gene: -
j_gene: TRBJ1-2
v_gene: TRBV9
len: 14
abundance: few
CDR3nt: TGTGCCAGCAGCGTAGAGGGATTGGCGGATGGCTACACCTTC
CDR3aa: CASSVEGLADGYTF

d_gene: -
j_gene: TRBJ2-7
v_gene: TRBV5-6
len: 13
abundance: -
CDR3nt: TGTGCCAGCAGCTTGGGGGTAAGGGACGAGCAGTACTTC
CDR3aa: CASSLGVRDEQYF

d_gene: -
j_gene: TRBJ2-3
v_gene: TRBV7-2
len: 11
abundance: -
CDR3nt: TGTGCCAGCAGCTCCCCCCTCCCGCAGTATTTT
CDR3aa: CASSSPLPQYF

d_gene: -
j_gene: TRBJ2-7
v_gene: TRBV12-2
len: 14
abundance: many
CDR3nt: TGTGCAAGTCGCCCTATTACAGGGAGATGCGAGCAGTACTTC
CDR3aa: CASRPITGRCEQYF

d_gene: TRBD2
j_gene: TRBJ2-3
v_gene: TRBV7-7
len: 15
abundance: -
CDR3nt: TGTGCCAGCAGTCCCGCTAGCGGGACCACAGATACGCAGTATTTT
CDR3aa: CASSPASGTTDTQYF

d_gene: TRBD1
j_gene: TRBJ2-2
v_gene: TRBV7-9
len: 15
abundance: few
CDR3nt: TGTGCCAGCAGCATCGACAGGGTAGGAAGTGGGGAGCTGTTTTTT
CDR3aa: CASSIDRVGSGELFF

d_gene: -
j_gene: TRBJ1-5
v_gene: TRBV5-1
len: 16
abundance: -
CDR3nt: TGCGCCAGCAGCTTGAGTCCCAGTGATAGCAATCAGCCCCAGCATTTT
CDR3aa: CASSLSPSDSNQPQHF

d_gene: -
j_gene: TRBJ2-7
v_gene: TRBV29-1
len: 11
abundance: -
CDR3nt: TGCAGCGTTGAGCGAAGTTACGAGCAGTACTTC
CDR3aa: CSVERSYEQYF

d_gene: TRBD1
j_gene: TRBJ1-2
v_gene: TRBV5-1
len: 16
abundance: -
CDR3nt: TGCGCCAGCAGCTCCTCGGGACAGGGGGCGATAGATGGCTACACCTTC
CDR3aa: CASSSSGQGAIDGYTF

d_gene: -
j_gene: TRBJ2-7
v_gene: TRBV28
len: 13
abundance: -
CDR3nt: TGTGCCAGCAGGACGACAGACTCCTACGAGCAGTACTTC
CDR3aa: CASRTTDSYEQYF

d_gene: TRBD1
j_gene: TRBJ1-4
v_gene: TRBV5-6
len: 16
abundance: -
CDR3nt: TGTGCCAGCAGCTTAGATACCGGGACAGGGAATGAAAAACTGTTTTTT
CDR3aa: CASSLDTGTGNEKLFF

d_gene: TRBD2
j_gene: TRBJ2-7
v_gene: TRBV5-1
len: 15
abundance: -
CDR3nt: TGCGCCAGCAGCTTGGCCCCTAGCGGGAGCTACGAGCAGTACTTC
CDR3aa: CASSLAPSGSYEQYF

d_gene: TRBD1
j_gene: TRBJ1-2
v_gene: TRBV4-3
len: 15
abundance: -
CDR3nt: TGCGCCAGCAGCCAGATGCTCGGGACAGGGTATGGCTACACCTTC
CDR3aa: CASSQMLGTGYGYTF

d_gene: TRBD1
j_gene: TRBJ1-2
v_gene: TRBV2
len: 13
abundance: few
CDR3nt: TGTGCCAGCAGTTTGGACAGGGGCTATGGCTACACCTTC
CDR3aa: CASSLDRGYGYTF

d_gene: -
j_gene: TRBJ2-7
v_gene: TRBV5-1
len: 14
abundance: few
CDR3nt: TGCGCCAGCAGCTTGGGGACAGCCGATTACGAGCAGTACTTC
CDR3aa: CASSLGTADYEQYF

d_gene: -
j_gene: TRBJ2-7
v_gene: TRBV20-1
len: 11
abundance: few
CDR3nt: TGCAGTGCCCCAGGGACCTACGAGCAGTACTTC
CDR3aa: CSAPGTYEQYF

d_gene: -
j_gene: TRBJ2-7
v_gene: TRBV5-1
len: 13
abundance: -
CDR3nt: TGCGCCAGCAGCTTTCTAAGCTCCTACGAGCAGTACTTC
CDR3aa: CASSFLSSYEQYF

d_gene: TRBD2
j_gene: TRBJ2-1
v_gene: TRBV28
len: 15
abundance: few
CDR3nt: TGTGCCAGCAGTTCCCGACTAGCGGGAAACGATGAGCAGTTCTTC
CDR3aa: CASSSRLAGNDEQFF

d_gene: -
j_gene: TRBJ2-4
v_gene: TRBV2
len: 17
abundance: many
CDR3nt: TGTGCCAGCAGTGTTACAGGGCGTTTTCTAGCCAAAAACATTCAGTACTTC
CDR3aa: CASSVTGRFLAKNIQYF

d_gene: -
j_gene: TRBJ2-3
v_gene: TRBV19
len: 14
abundance: -
CDR3nt: TGTGCCAGTAAGATCGGGGGAAGCACAGATACGCAGTATTTT
CDR3aa: CASKIGGSTDTQYF

d_gene: TRBD1
j_gene: TRBJ1-5
v_gene: TRBV27
len: 16
abundance: -
CDR3nt: TGTGCCAGCAGGGGACAGGGCGCTGGGGGCAATCAGCCCCAGCATTTT
CDR3aa: CASRGQGAGGNQPQHF

d_gene: -
j_gene: TRBJ2-1
v_gene: TRBV5-6
len: 15
abundance: -
CDR3nt: TGTGCCAGCAGCTTGGTTCAGGGGTTTGGCAATGAGCAGTTCTTC
CDR3aa: CASSLVQGFGNEQFF

d_gene: TRBD1
j_gene: TRBJ1-2
v_gene: TRBV18
len: 13
abundance: -
CDR3nt: TGTGCCAGCCTGGCAACAGGGGACTATGGCTACACCTTC
CDR3aa: CASLATGDYGYTF

d_gene: -
j_gene: TRBJ1-2
v_gene: TRBV2
len: 13
abundance: many
CDR3nt: TGTGCCAGCAGTGACACAGGGAACTATGGCTACACCTTC
CDR3aa: CASSDTGNYGYTF